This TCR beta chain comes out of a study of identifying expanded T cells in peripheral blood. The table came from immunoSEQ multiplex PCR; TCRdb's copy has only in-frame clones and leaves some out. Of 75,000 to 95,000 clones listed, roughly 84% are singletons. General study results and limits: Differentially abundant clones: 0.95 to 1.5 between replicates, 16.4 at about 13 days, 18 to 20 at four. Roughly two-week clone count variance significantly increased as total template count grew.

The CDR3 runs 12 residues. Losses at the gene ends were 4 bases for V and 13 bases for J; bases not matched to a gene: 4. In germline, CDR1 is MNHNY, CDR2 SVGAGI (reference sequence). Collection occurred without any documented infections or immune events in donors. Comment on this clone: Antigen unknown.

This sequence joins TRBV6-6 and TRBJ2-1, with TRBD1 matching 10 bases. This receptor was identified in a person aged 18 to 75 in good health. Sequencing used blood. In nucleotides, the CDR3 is TGTGCCAGCAGTTTAGGACAGGGGGGCCAGTTCTTC. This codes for CASSLGQGGQFF.